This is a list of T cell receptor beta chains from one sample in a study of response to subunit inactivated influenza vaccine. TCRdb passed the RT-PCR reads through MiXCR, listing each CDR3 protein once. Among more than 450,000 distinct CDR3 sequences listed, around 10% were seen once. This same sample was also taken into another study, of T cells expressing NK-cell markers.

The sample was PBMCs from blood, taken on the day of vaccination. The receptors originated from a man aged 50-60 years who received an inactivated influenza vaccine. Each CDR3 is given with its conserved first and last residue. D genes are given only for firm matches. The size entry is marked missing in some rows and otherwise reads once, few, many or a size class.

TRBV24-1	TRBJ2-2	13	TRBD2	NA	CATASGDPVELFF
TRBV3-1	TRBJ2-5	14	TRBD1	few	CASSQPTGQETQYF
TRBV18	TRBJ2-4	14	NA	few	CASSPPASKNIQYF
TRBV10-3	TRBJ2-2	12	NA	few	CAISVSPGELFF
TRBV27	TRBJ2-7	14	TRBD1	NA	CASHRQGTSYEQYF
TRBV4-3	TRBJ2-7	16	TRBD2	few	CASSRGLAGSSYEQYF
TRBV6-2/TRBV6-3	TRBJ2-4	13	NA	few	CASRMTVRNIQYF
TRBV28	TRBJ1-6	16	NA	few	CASRSPQVLRGSPLHF
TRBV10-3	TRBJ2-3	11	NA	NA	CAISVQGTQYF
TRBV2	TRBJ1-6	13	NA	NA	CASSEAQDSPLHF
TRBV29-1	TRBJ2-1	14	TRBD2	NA	CSVEGNLWREEQFF
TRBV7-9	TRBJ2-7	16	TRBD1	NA	CASSLGRQGNSYEQYF
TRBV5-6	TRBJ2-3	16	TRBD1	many	CASSETGTGGADTQYF
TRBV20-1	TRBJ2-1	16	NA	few	CSARVLGVGSYNEQFF
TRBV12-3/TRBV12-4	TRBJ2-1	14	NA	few	CASGPSSSYNEQFF
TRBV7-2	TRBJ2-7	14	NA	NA	CASSITGGPYEQYF
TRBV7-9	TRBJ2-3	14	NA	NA	CASSLAGGRDTQYF
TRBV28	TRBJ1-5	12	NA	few	CASSPQAGPQHF